These 31 T cell receptor beta chains were all obtained from the same sample, sequenced in a study of blood T cell repertoires in COVID-19. The data were produced by immunoSEQ multiplex PCR, yet TCRdb's version contains in-frame clones alone and is incomplete. The sample includes 14,000 or so clones, 83% of them seen just once. The sample consisted of peripheral blood. Receptor source: a man aged 40-55 years with active or convalescent COVID-19.

J is TRBJ1-2 and V is TRBV6-5, with TRBD1 as a possible D gene (6 bases). Germline loops: CDR1 MNHEY, CDR2 SVGAGI. V lost 4 bases and J lost 3, with 12 bases in between. The CDR3 is 14 amino acids. CDR3 sequence reads: CASSSTEGDYGYTF. The CDR3 bases are TGTGCCAGCAGTTCAACCGAGGGGGACTATGGCTACACCTTC.

J is TRBJ2-3 and V is TRBV11-2, with D maybe TRBD2 (6 bases). This CDR3 contains 12 residues. Germline values: CDR1 SGHAT, CDR2 FQNNGV. Trimming stripped 7 bases from V and 6 bases from J, with 11 bases between. In DNA, the CDR3 is TGTGCCAGCAAAATAGGGAGGGATACGCAGTATTTT. Translation: CASKIGRDTQYF.

CDR3 in amino acids: CASSVGGGPGELFF. Here the CDR3 DNA reads TGTGCCAGCAGCGTAGGCGGGGGCCCCGGGGAGCTGTTTTTT. The gene calls are TRBV9 and TRBJ2-2; the D gene is possibly TRBD2 (7 bases). The V gene's germline CDR1 is SGDLS and CDR2 YYNGEE. CDR3 size: 14 residues. The ends were cut back, 0 bases at V and 6 bases at J, with 9 bases in the middle. Supplemented by reference TRBV9 and TRBJ2-2, the full variable domain reads DSGVTQTPKHLITATGQRVTLRCSPRSGDLSVYWYQQSLDQGLQFLIQYYNGEERAKGNILERFSAQQFPDLHSELNLSSLELGDSALYFCASSVGGGPGELFFGEGSRLTVL.

The chain is built from TRBV7-9 and TRBJ2-5; 12 nucleotides line up with TRBD2. Unmatched junction bases numbered 3, after V lost 0 bases and J lost 4 bases. The CDR3 runs to 16 residues. Germline assignment: CDR1 SEHNR and CDR2 FQNEAQ (reference sequence). The CDR3 sequence: CASSLATSGGPETQYF. Written as DNA, the CDR3 is TGTGCCAGCAGCTTAGCCACTAGCGGGGGGCCAGAGACCCAGTACTTC.

V usage is TRBV3-1 (or the pseudogene TRBV3-2) and J usage is TRBJ1-1, with 7 bases fitting TRBD1. The CDR3 loop spans 14 amino acids. The ends lost 7 bases at V and 0 bases at J; junction bases unmatched: 5. Germline CDR1 is LGHDT and CDR2 is YNNKEL (reference sequence). The CDR3 DNA reads as TGTGCCAGCACCCTACAGGGGATGAACACTGAAGCTTTCTTT. It codes for CASTLQGMNTEAFF.

This chain connects TRBV2 to TRBJ2-7; D may be TRBD1 (6 bases). Germline-derived CDR1 and CDR2 are SNHLY and FYNNEI. The V and J ends lost 2 bases and 0 bases respectively, with 8 bases between them. The CDR3 consists of 14 residues. In nucleotides, the CDR3 is TGTGCCAGCAGTGAAACAGGGAACTCCTACGAGCAGTACTTC. This translates into CASSETGNSYEQYF.

This rearrangement joins TRBV12-3 or TRBV12-4 to TRBJ2-5, with D possibly TRBD1 on 6 matching bases. V was shortened by 7 bases and J by 5 bases, with 11 bases between the two germline ends. This CDR3 is 12 amino acids long. The CDR3 reads CASITGPETQYF. Here the CDR3 DNA reads TGTGCCAGCATAACAGGGCCCGAGACCCAGTACTTC.

This clone has a handful of counts. Here the CDR3 reads CASSLPTGFGFVRDTEAFF. CDR3 in DNA: TGTGCCAGCAGCCTCCCCACAGGGTTCGGTTTCGTCAGGGACACTGAAGCTTTCTTT. The chain combines TRBV6-2 or TRBV6-3 with TRBJ1-1; weak D call: TRBD1 (6 bases). Trimming shortened V by 6 bases and J by 3 bases, and 29 bases separated the two germline ends. CDR3 size: 19 residues. Per the germline V gene, CDR1 is MNHEY and CDR2 is SVGEGT.

This rearrangement joins TRBV30 to TRBJ1-1; unclear D gene. The CDR3 has 14 residues. CDR1 is GTSNPN, CDR2 SVGIG, per germline (reference sequence). V dropped 0 bases and J dropped 1 base, with 9 bases sitting between them. Here the CDR3 reads CAWSVRQKNTEAFF. Written as DNA, the CDR3 is TGTGCCTGGAGTGTACGCCAGAAGAACACTGAAGCTTTCTTT.

This chain joins TRBV28 and TRBJ2-1; unclear D gene. V was cut by 5 bases and J by 12 bases, with 17 bases left in between. This CDR3 region has 13 residues. In germline, CDR1 is MDHEN, CDR2 SYDVKM. Here the CDR3 DNA reads TGTGCCAGCAGTCCACTCCTAGTGAAGGTGCAGTTCTTC. Translation: CASSPLLVKVQFF.

The chain is built from TRBV29-1 and TRBJ2-5, with a weak D call TRBD1 (6 bases). The CDR3 length is 21 residues. The V and J ends lost 3 bases and 2 bases respectively, with 34 bases between them. The germline CDR1 and CDR2 sequences are SQVTM and ANQGSEA. This CDR3 is CSVEGAMGLFQELDTQETQYF. CDR3 nucleotides: TGCAGCGTTGAGGGGGCCATGGGTTTATTTCAGGAATTGGATACGCAAGAGACCCAGTACTTC. Based on the CDR3 plus reference TRBV29-1 and TRBJ2-5, the full variable domain is SAVISQKPSRDICQRGTSLTIQCQVDSQVTMMFWYRQQPGQSLTLIATANQGSEATYESGFVIDKFPISRPNLTFSTLTVSNMSPEDSSIYLCSVEGAMGLFQELDTQETQYFGPGTRLLVL.

The sample holds a few counts of this clone. This chain joins TRBV5-5 and TRBJ1-1; TRBD1 matches 7 bases. The CDR3 spans 15 residues. Germline-derived CDR1 and CDR2 are SGHKS and YYEKEE (reference sequence). J gave up 0 bases and V 4 bases, and 6 bases lay outside the gene matches. The CDR3 DNA follows: TGTGCCAGCAGCCCCCGGGACAGAATGAACACTGAAGCTTTCTTT. It is translated as CASSPRDRMNTEAFF.

The rearrangement links TRBV10-1 to TRBJ1-1; a weak D match, TRBD1 (5 bases). Germline loops: CDR1 WNHNN, CDR2 SYGVQD (reference sequence). The CDR3 length is 11 residues. V lost 4 bases to trimming and J lost 5 bases, with 5 bases between them. The CDR3 DNA sequence: TGCGCCAGCAGTGCAGGGACTGAAGCTTTCTTT. Protein sequence: CASSAGTEAFF.

This clone was counted a few times. V and J are TRBV4-1 and TRBJ1-4; D unclear. With 3 bases removed from V and 5 bases from J, the gap between germline ends came to 10 bases. The V gene's germline CDR1 is MGHRA and CDR2 YSYEKL. The CDR3 has 14 residues. The CDR3 region has the DNA TGCGCCAGCAGCCAGGAAGGGAGAAATGAAAAACTGTTTTTT. Its translation: CASSQEGRNEKLFF.

J is TRBJ2-7 and V is TRBV7-2; 10 positions agree with TRBD1. Looked up from germline, CDR1 is SGHTA and CDR2 is FQGNSA. CDR3 size: 15 residues. V was pared by 5 bases and J by 3 bases, with 7 bases of the junction left unmatched. CDR3 sequence: CASSPSGTGDYEQYF. CDR3 DNA: TGTGCCAGCAGCCCCTCCGGGACAGGGGACTACGAGCAGTACTTC.

This clone appeared a few times. The chain has TRBV12-3 or TRBV12-4 and TRBJ2-7; 7 bases map to TRBD1. Losses at the gene ends were 5 bases for V and 2 bases for J; bases not matched to a gene: 3. The CDR3 is 13 amino acids. CDR3 in DNA: TGTGCCAGCAGTCAGGGACAGACCTACGAGCAGTACTTC. Translating it yields CASSQGQTYEQYF.

This clone was found a few times. V usage is TRBV24-1 and J usage is TRBJ1-5, with D maybe TRBD1 (6 bases). Per germline, CDR1 KGHDR and CDR2 SFDVKD. Trimming removed 5 bases from V and 11 bases from J, with 12 bases in between. The CDR3 covers 12 residues. CDR3 coding DNA: TGTGCCACCAGTGGCCAAAGGGGGTCCCAGCATTTT. It specifies CATSGQRGSQHF.

Comment on this clone: Other DNA sequences from this sample encode an identical CDR3 as well. The V call is TRBV29-1, the J call TRBJ1-2; maybe TRBD1 (6 bases). CDR1 is SQVTM and CDR2 is ANQGSEA in the germline V gene. The CDR3 is made up of 10 amino acids. Trimming took 4 bases from V and 8 from J, leaving 8 bases between them. CDR3 residues: CSVVTGGYTF. The CDR3 DNA sequence: TGCAGCGTTGTCACAGGGGGCTACACCTTC.

The chain is built from TRBV7-2 and TRBJ2-7; D might be TRBD2 (6 bases). Trimming shortened V by 5 bases and J by 7 bases, and 12 bases separated the two germline ends. Per the germline V gene, CDR1 is SGHTA and CDR2 is FQGNSA. This CDR3 has 12 residues. CDR3 sequence reads: CASSPRGGEQYF. The DNA of the CDR3 is TGTGCCAGCAGCCCACGTGGGGGGGAGCAGTACTTC.

The rearrangement uses TRBV4-1 and TRBJ2-3, with 10 bases that match TRBD1. Germline V gene sequence: CDR1 MGHRA, CDR2 YSYEKL. The CDR3 totals 16 residues. J was trimmed by 0 bases and V by 3 bases; bases with no gene match: 3. CDR3 nucleotides: TGCGCCAGCAGCCACGGACAGGGGGTGAGCACAGATACGCAGTATTTT. Translating it yields CASSHGQGVSTDTQYF.

The chain uses TRBV10-3 and TRBJ2-7; D is undetermined. Germline V gene lookup returns CDR1 ENHRY and CDR2 SYGVKD. The CDR3 covers 15 residues. With 3 bases removed from V and 0 bases from J, the gap between germline ends came to 12 bases. CDR3 protein: CAISDSAADSYEQYF. CDR3 nucleotides: TGTGCCATCAGTGATTCCGCGGCCGACTCCTACGAGCAGTACTTC.

V is TRBV5-1 and J is TRBJ1-5, with 9 bases fitting TRBD1. V dropped 2 bases and J dropped 7; count of bases not matched to a gene: 4. Germline V CDR1 and CDR2: SGHRS, YFSETQ. CDR3 size: 14 residues. CDR3 region: CASSLGTGRQPQHF. CDR3 in DNA: TGCGCCAGCAGCTTAGGGACAGGGAGGCAGCCCCAGCATTTT.

The chain carries TRBV5-4 and TRBJ1-2; 7 bases agree with TRBD1. V was clipped by 2 bases and J by 10 bases; unmatched bases: 11. Germline V CDR1 and CDR2: SGHNT, YYREEE (reference sequence). The CDR3 runs to 14 residues. CDR3 loop: CASSLSDRVELYTF. CDR3 DNA sequence: TGTGCCAGCAGCTTATCCGACAGGGTAGAACTCTACACCTTC. Complete variable domain (other parts from reference TRBV5-4 and TRBJ1-2): ETGVTQSPTHLIKTRGQQVTLRCSSQSGHNTVSWYQQALGQGPQFIFQYYREEENGRGNFPPRFSGLQFPNYSSELNVNALELDDSALYLCASSLSDRVELYTFGSGTRLTVV.

J is TRBJ2-7 and V is TRBV10-3; tentative D call: TRBD2 (7 bases). The length of the CDR3 is 13 residues. Per germline, CDR1 ENHRY and CDR2 SYGVKD. Trimming stripped 10 bases from V and 1 base from J, with 14 bases between. The CDR3 region is CATRGGGSYEQYF. The DNA for the CDR3 is TGTGCCACCAGGGGAGGGGGATCCTACGAGCAGTACTTC.

This clone was detected a few times. The rearrangement joins TRBV15 to TRBJ1-5; TRBD1 matches at 9 bases. Trimming took 5 bases from V and 3 from J; bases not matched to a gene: 8. The CDR3 is 16 residues long. Germline CDR1 LNHNV, CDR2 YYDKDF (reference sequence). CDR3 nucleotides: TGTGCCACCAGCCCAACCGGGACAGGGCCCAATCAGCCCCAGCATTTT. It codes for CATSPTGTGPNQPQHF.

The chain combines TRBV5-1 with TRBJ1-5; tentative D call: TRBD1 (6 bases). V lost 4 bases, J lost 7 bases, and 12 bases lay in between. The CDR3 is 13 amino acids. Germline V gene sequence: CDR1 SGHRS, CDR2 YFSETQ. The CDR3 DNA reads TGCGCCAGCAGCGTAATAGGGGGACAGCCCCAGCATTTT. Translation: CASSVIGGQPQHF. Combining the CDR3 with reference TRBV5-1 and TRBJ1-5 gives the whole variable domain KAGVTQTPRYLIKTRGQQVTLSCSPISGHRSVSWYQQTPGQGLQFLFEYFSETQRNKGNFPGRFSGRQFSNSRSEMNVSTLELGDSALYLCASSVIGGQPQHFGDGTRLSIL.

The chain couples TRBV6-2 or TRBV6-3 to TRBJ1-5; perhaps TRBD1 as D (5 bases). The CDR3 loop spans 19 amino acids. Germline CDR1 reads MNHEY; CDR2 reads SVGEGT. V was clipped by 0 bases and J by 2 bases, with 20 bases between them. The CDR3 sequence: CASSYSLGSSGAGNQPQHF. As DNA, the CDR3 is TGTGCCAGCAGTTACTCCCTGGGATCAAGTGGGGCTGGCAATCAGCCCCAGCATTTT.

This chain connects TRBV3-1 (or the pseudogene TRBV3-2) to TRBJ1-1; D is perhaps TRBD1 (6 bases). CDR3 length: 20 residues. Germline CDR1 LGHDT, CDR2 YNNKEL (reference sequence). V was trimmed by 1 base and J by 4 bases, leaving 28 bases between them. The CDR3 protein is CASSQGTTGRGLTEGTEAFF. Here the CDR3 DNA reads TGTGCCAGCAGCCAAGGAACTACAGGCAGGGGACTAACCGAGGGCACTGAAGCTTTCTTT.

The chain links TRBV6-4 to TRBJ1-2; D gene unclear. The germline V gene has CDR1 MRHNA and CDR2 SNTAGT. This CDR3 is built from 13 residues. V lost 2 bases to trimming and J lost 5 bases, with 9 bases between them. CDR3 in amino acids: CASSDAPGYGYTF. In DNA form, the CDR3 reads TGTGCCAGCAGTGACGCCCCGGGTTATGGCTACACCTTC.

The chain is built from TRBV3-1 (or the pseudogene TRBV3-2) and TRBJ2-1, with 12 bases that match TRBD2. Trimming removed 7 bases from V and 6 bases from J; junction bases left unmatched: 4. Germline-derived CDR1 and CDR2 are LGHDT and YNNKEL (reference sequence). The CDR3 totals 14 residues. The CDR3 DNA reads TGTGCCAGCAACCCTAGCGGGGGGGCCAATGAGCAGTTCTTC. It translates to CASNPSGGANEQFF.

The gene calls are TRBV6-5 and TRBJ1-5, with a possible D match to TRBD1 (5 bases). Trimming stripped 7 bases from V and 5 bases from J, with 15 bases between. This CDR3 is 14 amino acids long. Germline V gives CDR1 MNHEY, CDR2 SVGAGI. CDR3 region: CASTAGGSDQPQHF. The CDR3 DNA follows: TGTGCCAGCACCGCGGGGGGGAGCGATCAGCCCCAGCATTTT.